This TCR beta chain was profiled in a study of Ad26.COV2.S vaccination and SARS-CoV-2 variants. Study background: Donor got 5x10^10 or 1x10^11 viral particles of Ad26.COV2.S.

The protocol was immunoSEQ multiplex PCR, while the TCRdb copy is restricted to in-frame clones and leaves out a portion. This table holds 320,000 or so clones, roughly 90% found once. Of note for this clone: Its specificity is not known.

General study findings and limits: Spike-specific TCR breadth ran higher among vaccine recipients than placebo recipients.

V lost 4 bases and J lost 0, with 10 bases in between. Per the germline V gene, CDR1 is MNHEY and CDR2 is SVGEGT. This CDR3 contains 16 residues. Treatment reported: some 20 received Ad26.COV2.S at low or high dose, single or two shots; roughly five received placebo; per-sample allocation not given. Each sample was drawn 63 days after the first injection (of vaccine or placebo). The vaccine antigen was prefusion-stabilized Wuhan SARS-CoV-2 spike. The sample in question was peripheral blood, obtained in a trial of Ad26.COV2.S vaccine versus placebo. V gene TRBV6-2 or TRBV6-3 combines with J gene TRBJ1-6; a weak D match, TRBD1 (6 bases). The origin of this receptor is a person aged 18-60 years who received the Ad26.COV2.S COVID-19 vaccine or a placebo. The CDR3 spells CASSSGQTSYNSPLHF. As DNA, the CDR3 is TGTGCCAGCAGTTCGGGACAAACCTCCTATAATTCACCCCTCCACTTT.